This T cell receptor beta chain originates from a study of T-cell memory formation after mild COVID-19. The CDR3 spans 18 residues. Looked up from germline, CDR1 is SEHNR and CDR2 is FQNEAQ (reference sequence). Trimming removed 4 bases from V and 0 bases from J; junction bases left unmatched: 12. One entry per CDR3 protein results from TCRdb running MiXCR on the 5' RACE reads. The repertoire has around 450,000 distinct CDR3 sequences, 15% to 20% of them found once; the top ten carry roughly 8.4%. Study observations and caveats: While clones contracting from day 15 to 85 were balanced between CD4 and CD8, later expanders leaned CD4+. Chiefly within CM and EM were the contracting CD4+ clones; CD8+ ones were within EMRA.

There are many counts of this clonotype. The antigen is not known. The sample taken for sequencing was PBMCs or a T cell subset sorted from them (not recorded which). The rearrangement links TRBV7-9 to TRBJ2-1; 7 positions agree with TRBD2. The sequence came from an adult woman who had mild COVID-19 (a few samples of this study predate the infection). Cell type and time point are not known. DNA for the CDR3: TGTGCCAGCAGCTCAGTGGAGGGACTACTGAGCTCCTACAATGAGCAGTTCTTC. It is translated as CASSSVEGLLSSYNEQFF. Full variable domain (remainder filled in from reference TRBV7-9 and TRBJ2-1): DTGVSQNPRHKITKRGQNVTFRCDPISEHNRLYWYRQTLGQGPEFLTYFQNEAQLEKSRLLSDRFSAERPKGSFSTLEIQRTEQGDSAMYLCASSSVEGLLSSYNEQFFGPGTRLTVL.